This passage covers 10 T cell receptor beta chains from one sample sequenced in a study of Ad26.COV2.S vaccination and SARS-CoV-2 variants (dated by TCRdb to about 2021). Libraries were built with the immunoSEQ multiplex PCR assay. Entries here come from immuneACCESS through TCRdb and include only in-frame sequences with V and J called. Some clones fail to appear in such tables; in the studies checked, an unresolved V gene covers under half of the shortfall, and the cause of the remainder is unknown. In this sample the table shows approximately 400,000 clones, about 92% of which occur a single time. The ten largest make up 3% to 4% of the sample. The time point label here, explained by the study, means: individuals recovered from natural SARS-CoV-2 infection. The sequences come from peripheral blood, collected after recovery from COVID-19. These receptors were taken from a human donor who had recovered from COVID-19.

The rearrangement uses TRBV10-3 and TRBJ2-3; D is perhaps TRBD2 (7 bases). Germline V gene lookup returns CDR1 ENHRY and CDR2 SYGVKD. V was pared by 6 bases and J by 5 bases, with 18 bases between. The CDR3 has 15 amino acids. CDR3 sequence: CAIRKSGGAVDTQYF. CDR3 coding DNA: TGTGCCATCAGGAAGAGTGGGGGGGCCGTAGATACGCAGTATTTT.

CDR3 DNA sequence: TGTGCCAGCAGCACGCGACTAGCGGGGGTTACCTCCTACAATGAGCAGTTCTTC. Protein: CASSTRLAGVTSYNEQFF. This rearrangement joins TRBV7-9 to TRBJ2-1, with TRBD2 matching over 12 bases. V lost 5 bases to trimming and J lost 0 bases; unmatched junction nucleotides: 8. The CDR3 consists of 18 residues. Germline CDR1 is SEHNR and CDR2 is FQNEAQ (reference sequence).

This chain connects TRBV18 to TRBJ2-3; no reliable D call. This CDR3 region has 13 residues. CDR1 and CDR2 (germline): KGHSH, LQKENI. The germline V and J ends were trimmed by 5 bases and 4 bases, with 10 bases remaining between them. The CDR3 sequence: CASSDGRPDTQYF. Here the CDR3 DNA reads TGTGCCAGCTCAGATGGACGGCCAGATACGCAGTATTTT.

This clone was seen once. The genes are TRBV2 and TRBJ1-1, with a tentative D call TRBD1 (5 bases). CDR1 is SNHLY and CDR2 is FYNNEI in the germline V gene. The CDR3 covers 13 residues. V was cut by 4 bases and J by 4 bases, with 10 bases left in between. The CDR3, as DNA: TGTGCCAGCAGTGGGGTTGGGGGCACTGAAGCTTTCTTT. Amino acid sequence: CASSGVGGTEAFF.

The chain links TRBV19 to TRBJ1-5; D might be TRBD1 (5 bases). The CDR3 is 16 residues long. Germline CDR1 LNHDA, CDR2 SQIVND (reference sequence). Trimming took 5 bases from V and 2 from J, leaving 16 bases between them. DNA for the CDR3: TGTGCCAGTAGTCCTGGATACGGGGCCGGCAATCAGCCCCAGCATTTT. Its translation is CASSPGYGAGNQPQHF.

The chain employs TRBV6-4 and TRBJ2-1, with D tentatively TRBD1 (5 bases). The germline CDR1 and CDR2 sequences are MRHNA and SNTAGT. This CDR3 comprises 14 residues. Trimming removed 2 bases at V and 6 bases at J, with 11 bases between. In nucleotides, the CDR3 is TGTGCCAGCAGTGACGCCAGGGTAAGCAATGAGCAGTTCTTC. This translates into CASSDARVSNEQFF.

This clone was counted between two and nine times. The sample carries other DNA sequences with the same CDR3. V usage is TRBV5-1 and J usage is TRBJ1-1; tentative D call: TRBD1 (5 bases). The CDR3 length is 14 residues. V was shortened by 4 bases and J by 1 base, with 11 bases between the two germline ends. Germline assignment: CDR1 SGHRS and CDR2 YFSETQ. CDR3 protein: CASSLLTGNTEAFF. Written as DNA, the CDR3 is TGCGCCAGCAGCCTCCTCACAGGGAACACTGAAGCTTTCTTT. Looking up the rest from reference TRBV5-1 and TRBJ1-1 gives the full variable domain: KAGVTQTPRYLIKTRGQQVTLSCSPISGHRSVSWYQQTPGQGLQFLFEYFSETQRNKGNFPGRFSGRQFSNSRSEMNVSTLELGDSALYLCASSLLTGNTEAFFGQGTRLTVV.

V usage is TRBV10-1 and J usage is TRBJ2-2; D uncertain. Trimming took off 9 bases at V and 0 bases at J, with 5 bases between the two ends. The V gene's germline CDR1 is WNHNN and CDR2 SYGVQD (reference sequence). The CDR3 is 12 residues long. As DNA, the CDR3 is TGCGCCAGTGGGGCGAACACCGGGGAGCTGTTTTTT. Its protein product is CASGANTGELFF.

The chain combines TRBV11-2 with TRBJ1-4; no firm D call. The V gene lost 4 bases and the J gene lost 8 bases, with 17 bases spanning the gap. CDR1 and CDR2 (germline): SGHAT, FQNNGV. The CDR3 is 15 residues long. The CDR3 nucleotides read TGTGCCAGCAGCTCAATGGTTGAGGTTTGGGAAAAACTGTTTTTT. This codes for CASSSMVEVWEKLFF. Filled out from reference TRBV11-2 and TRBJ1-4, the complete variable domain reads EAGVAQSPRYKIIEKRQSVAFWCNPISGHATLYWYQQILGQGPKLLIQFQNNGVVDDSQLPKDRFSAERLKGVDSTLKIQPAKLEDSAVYLCASSSMVEVWEKLFFGSGTQLSVL.

This clone showed up just once. The V gene is TRBV19, the J gene TRBJ1-6; tentatively, D is TRBD1 (5 bases). Germline CDR1 reads LNHDA; CDR2 reads SQIVND (reference sequence). The V end was cut by 6 bases, the J end by 0 bases, with 6 bases between. The CDR3 totals 14 residues. In DNA form, the CDR3 reads TGTGCCAGTAGAGACAGCTCCTATAATTCACCCCTCCACTTT. Translation gives CASRDSSYNSPLHF.